These T cell receptor beta chains were read from a single sample in a study of blood T cells in healthy people across ages. In TCRdb, the 5' RACE reads were re-called with MiXCR into one record per CDR3 protein. Of roughly 800,000 distinct CDR3 sequences detected, about 55% appear once; the ten largest clones hold 40% to 50%. Material: blood. The receptor set was obtained from a man older than 75 in good health. Both conserved end residues are part of each CDR3. The order of the fields is V gene, J gene, clone size, CDR3 length, CDR3 protein. Part of the rows lack a size; the others show once, few, many or a class for expanded clones.

TRBV21-1	TRBJ1-4	-	14	CASSGGGEEEKLFF
TRBV3-1	TRBJ1-6	-	14	CASSQDVGNSPLHF
TRBV29-1	TRBJ2-5	-	13	CSVAGGGQETQYF
TRBV14	-	few	15	CASSQHGTAQETQYF
TRBV5-1	TRBJ2-7	few	14	CASSLGQTTYEQYF
TRBV6-5	TRBJ2-2	-	14	CASSRAQNTGELFF
TRBV7-2	TRBJ1-2	-	15	CASSLVTGGTYGYTF
TRBV12-3/TRBV12-4	TRBJ2-5	-	14	CASSGQPSGKTQYF
TRBV5-1	TRBJ2-7	few	15	CASSPNAGSSYEQYF
TRBV14	TRBJ2-1	once	17	CASSQVSRTSGYNEQFF
TRBV12-3/TRBV12-4	-	-	13	CASSVAPKETQYF
TRBV7-9	TRBJ1-2	-	15	CASSPSLAANYGYTF
TRBV5-1	TRBJ2-3	-	14	CASSLQKPTDTQYF
TRBV20-1	TRBJ2-5	-	15	CSARASATVWETQYF
TRBV3-1	TRBJ1-1	-	15	CASSARQGSRTEAFF
TRBV10-3	TRBJ2-5	-	13	CAISLLAQETQYF
TRBV20-1	TRBJ2-7	-	14	CSARDVLITYEQYF
TRBV2	TRBJ2-5	few	13	CASIMSLWETQYF
TRBV2	TRBJ2-7	-	15	CASSALAGGPHEQYF
TRBV9	TRBJ1-2	-	15	CASTPDRTTYYGYTF
TRBV6-2/TRBV6-3	TRBJ2-7	-	15	CASSYSSGRPHEQYF
TRBV29-1	TRBJ1-4	-	14	CSVEGGASNEKLFF